These T cell receptor beta chains were read from a single sample in a study of cytomegalovirus exposure and HLA in healthy donors. Method: immunoSEQ multiplex PCR; TCRdb's copy keeps in-frame clones and lacks some. The table records some 87,000 clones, 90% to 97% of them present only once. Sample: PBMCs. These receptor sequences come from a woman between 18 and 29 years old in good health and CMV-seronegative. The CDR3 runs from the conserved cysteine through the conserved F or W. D genes are given only for firm matches. Size tells how often a clone was seen (once, few, many) or the class of an expanded clone, and some rows leave it out.

D gene	V gene	clone size	J gene	CDR3 protein	CDR3 DNA
TRBD1	TRBV19	NA	TRBJ2-5	CASSIARQGLQETQYF	TGTGCCAGTAGTATAGCCCGACAGGGCCTCCAAGAGACCCAGTACTTC
NA	TRBV30	NA	TRBJ2-1	CAWSVKGGLYNEQFF	TGTGCCTGGAGTGTTAAGGGGGGGCTTTACAATGAGCAGTTCTTC
NA	TRBV7-8	NA	TRBJ1-3	CASSTGENTIYF	TGTGCCAGCAGCACCGGGGAAAACACCATATATTTT
TRBD2	TRBV28	NA	TRBJ2-3	CASSFPQWEGITDTQYF	TGTGCCAGCAGTTTTCCCCAGTGGGAGGGGATCACAGATACGCAGTATTTT
TRBD1	TRBV9	NA	TRBJ1-1	CASSSTSRDSNTEAFF	TGTGCCAGCAGCTCCACCTCCCGGGACAGCAACACTGAAGCTTTCTTT
TRBD1	TRBV27	NA	TRBJ1-2	CASSFSRQGGGYTF	TGTGCCAGCAGTTTTTCCCGACAGGGCGGTGGCTACACCTTC
TRBD2	TRBV29-1	once	TRBJ2-1	CSVNLAGHSYNEQFF	TGCAGCGTGAACTTAGCGGGACACTCCTACAATGAGCAGTTCTTC
TRBD1	TRBV18	NA	TRBJ2-7	CASSQGGTGAYEQYF	TGTGCCAGCTCGCAGGGAGGGACAGGGGCCTACGAGCAGTACTTC
TRBD1	TRBV27	NA	TRBJ2-7	CASSLLLGQGSEQYF	TGTGCCAGCAGTTTGCTCCTCGGACAGGGCAGCGAGCAGTACTTC
NA	TRBV7-5	NA	TRBJ1-2	CVRTNTLRVGGYTF	TGTGTCAGAACCAATACTTTGCGGGTGGGAGGCTACACCTTC
NA	TRBV4-1	NA	TRBJ1-3	CASSRENDRGGNTIYF	TGCGCCAGCAGCCGCGAAAACGACCGGGGGGGAAACACCATATATTTT
NA	TRBV19	NA	TRBJ2-3	CASSIGSPVTDTQYF	TGTGCCAGTAGTATAGGGAGCCCTGTCACAGATACGCAGTATTTT
NA	TRBV27	NA	TRBJ2-7	CASSFGAGLPDEQYF	TGTGCCAGCAGTTTTGGGGCGGGACTCCCTGACGAGCAGTACTTC
TRBD2	TRBV27	NA	TRBJ2-7	CASRSLTGTNLSYEQYF	TGTGCCAGCAGGAGCCTAACCGGGACTAACCTTTCTTACGAGCAGTACTTC
NA	TRBV28	NA	TRBJ1-5	CASSSPGEQPQHF	TGTGCCAGCAGCTCCCCCGGGGAGCAGCCCCAGCATTTT
NA	TRBV7-2	NA	TRBJ2-1	CASSLSAGTYNEQFF	TGTGCCAGCAGCTTATCGGCAGGGACCTACAATGAGCAGTTCTTC
TRBD2	TRBV5-4	NA	TRBJ2-5	CASSEGLARETQYF	TGTGCCAGCAGCGAGGGACTAGCGCGAGAGACCCAGTACTTC
TRBD1	TRBV19	NA	TRBJ2-7	CASSSQGATYEQYF	TGTGCCAGTAGTAGTCAGGGGGCAACCTACGAGCAGTACTTC
NA	TRBV14	NA	TRBJ1-1	CASSLGGNTEAFF	TGTGCCAGCAGCCTGGGAGGGAACACTGAAGCTTTCTTT
NA	TRBV9	NA	TRBJ2-3	CASSVAVGGRTSTDTQYF	TGTGCCAGCAGCGTAGCGGTAGGAGGCAGGACGAGCACAGATACGCAGTATTTT
NA	TRBV27	NA	TRBJ2-1	CASSFAFTETAYNEQFF	TGTGCCAGCAGTTTCGCCTTTACAGAGACGGCCTACAATGAGCAGTTCTTC
TRBD1	TRBV27	NA	TRBJ1-5	CASRPGTVYNQPQHF	TGTGCCAGCAGGCCGGGGACAGTCTACAATCAGCCCCAGCATTTT
NA	TRBV7-9	NA	TRBJ2-1	CASSLAVYQGGIRNEQFF	TGTGCCAGCAGCTTAGCGGTTTATCAGGGTGGGATAAGGAATGAGCAGTTCTTC
TRBD1	TRBV7-2	NA	TRBJ1-4	CASSAGTGLQF	TGTGCCAGCAGCGCAGGGACAGGGCTACAATTT
TRBD2	TRBV7-9	NA	TRBJ2-5	CASSLWTSGSGETQYF	TGTGCCAGCAGCCTATGGACTAGCGGGAGTGGGGAGACCCAGTACTTC
TRBD1	TRBV6-1	once	TRBJ2-5	CASSPGGTRGPQYF	TGTGCCAGCAGCCCAGGGGGCACACGGGGACCCCAGTACTTC
NA	TRBV30	NA	TRBJ2-7	CAWSGSRRASYEQYF	TGTGCCTGGAGTGGCTCGCGCAGGGCGTCCTACGAGCAGTACTTC
NA	TRBV5-1	NA	TRBJ2-5	CASNGGGGEETQYF	TGCGCCAGCAACGGCGGAGGTGGGGAAGAGACCCAGTACTTC
TRBD2	TRBV5-1	NA	TRBJ2-1	CASSPGLVGEQFF	TGCGCCAGCAGCCCGGGACTAGTGGGTGAGCAGTTCTTC
NA	TRBV10-2	NA	TRBJ2-1	CASSEGSEQFF	TGCGCCAGCAGTGAAGGGAGTGAGCAGTTCTTC
NA	TRBV7-9	NA	TRBJ2-1	CASSFIGVPSSYNEQFF	TGTGCCAGCAGCTTTATAGGTGTCCCTAGCTCCTACAATGAGCAGTTCTTC
NA	TRBV6-4	NA	TRBJ2-3	CASRSLGGSTDTQYF	TGTGCCAGCAGGAGTCTCGGGGGAAGCACAGATACGCAGTATTTT
NA	TRBV27	NA	TRBJ2-1	CASTPAGTYNEQFF	TGTGCCAGCACCCCGGCGGGGACCTACAATGAGCAGTTCTTC
NA	TRBV9	NA	TRBJ1-5	CASSAGLVGQPQHF	TGTGCCAGCAGCGCGGGACTTGTAGGTCAGCCCCAGCATTTT
NA	TRBV4-1	NA	TRBJ1-2	CASRRGASKGGYGYTF	TGCGCCAGCCGTCGTGGGGCCTCTAAAGGGGGCTATGGCTACACCTTC
NA	TRBV28	NA	TRBJ1-5	CASSSGRQGRNQPQHF	TGTGCCAGCAGTTCAGGCCGCCAGGGCCGCAATCAGCCCCAGCATTTT
NA	TRBV5-1	NA	TRBJ2-5	CASSPSVVAGQETQYF	TGCGCCAGCAGCCCCTCAGTAGTCGCGGGTCAAGAGACCCAGTACTTC
TRBD1	TRBV2	NA	TRBJ1-5	CASGQVNQPQHF	TGTGCCAGCGGACAGGTCAATCAGCCCCAGCATTTT
NA	TRBV15	NA	TRBJ2-7	CATSRETVFREQYF	TGTGCCACCAGCAGAGAAACAGTTTTTCGCGAGCAGTACTTC
NA	TRBV11-3	NA	TRBJ2-1	CASSLSANLNEQFF	TGTGCCAGCAGCTTAAGCGCGAACCTCAATGAGCAGTTCTTC
TRBD1	TRBV4-1	NA	TRBJ1-6	CASSHTISRDRGTSPLHF	TGCGCCAGCAGCCACACTATATCCCGGGACAGGGGAACTTCACCCCTCCACTTT
NA	TRBV6-1	NA	TRBJ2-7	CASSERSAWQGGYEQYF	TGTGCCAGCAGTGAACGGTCGGCTTGGCAGGGGGGCTACGAGCAGTACTTC
TRBD2	TRBV19	NA	TRBJ2-3	CASSPGTSGVRDTQYF	TGTGCCAGTAGTCCCGGGACTAGCGGGGTGAGGGATACGCAGTATTTT
TRBD1	TRBV18	NA	TRBJ1-1	CASSPNRGPSTEAFF	TGTGCCAGCTCACCAAACAGGGGGCCGAGCACTGAAGCTTTCTTT
TRBD1	TRBV5-1	once	TRBJ2-7	CASSAPGQSSYEQYF	TGCGCCAGCAGCGCGCCGGGACAGAGCTCCTACGAGCAGTACTTC
NA	TRBV19	NA	TRBJ2-7	CASSIGLGGINEQYF	TGTGCCAGTAGTATCGGTTTAGGCGGGATCAACGAGCAGTACTTC
TRBD1	TRBV7-8	NA	TRBJ1-2	CASSFLDRVHGYTF	TGTGCCAGCAGCTTCTTGGACAGGGTACATGGCTACACCTTC
NA	TRBV28	NA	TRBJ1-5	CASSLFSPVSNQPQHF	TGTGCCAGCAGTTTATTCTCCCCGGTTAGCAATCAGCCCCAGCATTTT
NA	TRBV27	NA	TRBJ1-1	CASSLGIGVNTEAFF	TGTGCCAGCAGTTTAGGTATAGGGGTGAACACTGAAGCTTTCTTT
NA	TRBV6-1	NA	TRBJ2-5	CASSVLRQETQYF	TGTGCCAGCAGTGTACTCCGCCAAGAGACCCAGTACTTC
NA	TRBV11-2	once	TRBJ1-5	CASRDSRGNQPQHF	TGTGCCAGCAGGGATAGCAGGGGCAATCAGCCCCAGCATTTT
TRBD1	TRBV5-1	NA	TRBJ2-7	CASSLVGQGVREQYF	TGCGCCAGCAGCTTGGTCGGACAGGGGGTACGCGAGCAGTACTTC
NA	TRBV10-3	once	TRBJ2-5	CAISEGGETQYF	TGTGCCATCAGTGAGGGGGGGGAGACCCAGTACTTC
NA	TRBV28	NA	TRBJ2-4	CASSSQGGGSKNIQYF	TGTGCCAGCAGTTCACAGGGTGGTGGGTCCAAAAACATTCAGTACTTC